This T cell receptor (beta chain) was sequenced during a study of OX40 agonist ivuxolimab in advanced cancers. For the study at large: Patients treated during dose escalation were battling hepatocellular carcinoma, melanoma, renal cell or head and neck cancer. Having had anti-PD-1, anti-PD-L1 or anti-CTLA-4 therapy before was allowed, and over 35% had some.

Clones were sequenced by immunoSEQ multiplex PCR, and TCRdb holds only the in-frame ones, with some missing. The sample yields about 75,000 clones, roughly 90% seen once. The CDR3 has 15 amino acids. Between the trimmed V and J ends, which lost 6 bases and 6 bases, there was a span of 18 bases. Germline CDR1 and CDR2: MNHEY and SMNVEV (reference sequence). The clonotype comes from an adult with an advanced solid tumor such as melanoma, head and neck, liver or kidney cancer. This specimen was CD4+ or CD8+ T cells sorted from blood, taken in a trial of the OX40 agonist ivuxolimab. The chain uses TRBV27 and TRBJ2-1; D may be TRBD1 (5 bases). The CDR3 nucleotides are TGTGCCAGCAGCGGGCAAGGGCCAGGGATCAATGAGCAGTTCTTC. Protein product: CASSGQGPGINEQFF.